This T cell receptor (beta chain) was recorded in a study of T cells in Graves' hyperthyroidism and ophthalmopathy. Study results and limitations: Ophthalmopathy was predicted by the model a median of roughly 6.7 months ahead of onset. Blood also contained most expanded thyroid clonotypes above 0.001.

Using RNA transcripts as the source, TCR beta CDR3 regions were amplified. With the HTBI primer set, the TCR CDR3 went through a first round of RT-PCR. TCRdb fed the multiplex PCR reads into MiXCR, producing one record per CDR3 protein. Altogether about 460,000 distinct CDR3 sequences are present, less than 25% being singletons, with the ten largest covering roughly 49%. For this clonotype: The antigen is undetermined.

Patients having uncontrolled infection, another autoimmune disease, pregnancy or lactation were not included. Out of less than 12 ml of fresh peripheral blood came the PBMCs. The source material was blood. This clonotype originated in a woman aged 70 to 79 with Graves' ophthalmopathy.

The CDR3 region is CASSPYPGQGAPEAFF. CDR3 DNA sequence: TGTGCCAGCAGCCCATATCCGGGACAGGGGGCTCCGGAAGCTTTCTTT. V is TRBV7-2 and J is TRBJ1-1; 12 nucleotides align to TRBD1. CDR3 size: 16 residues. The V segment lost 5 bases and the J segment 8 bases; nucleotides outside the gene matches: 12. Germline V lookup: CDR1 SGHTA, CDR2 FQGNSA.